These 26 T cell receptor beta chains were sequenced from one sample in a study of cytomegalovirus exposure and HLA in healthy donors. PCR was performed using 60 Vbeta and 13 Jbeta primers. Profiling relied on immunoSEQ multiplex PCR, and the TCRdb table lists in-frame clones only, not all of them. This sample has around 200,000 clones; approximately 85% occur once, and the top ten carry around 2.3%. Sequencing input: PBMCs. The receptors were sampled from a woman aged 45-65 years in good health and CMV-seronegative.

The chain recombines TRBV11-2 with TRBJ2-3; 10 bases fit TRBD1. The ends lost 2 bases at V and 4 bases at J; junction bases unmatched: 15. There are 19 residues in the CDR3. Germline CDR1 is SGHAT and CDR2 is FQNNGV. CDR3 coding DNA: TGTGCCAGCAGCTTACGGGGGAGGACAGGGGGAACAGCATCAGATACGCAGTATTTT. Its protein product is CASSLRGRTGGTASDTQYF.

The V gene is TRBV5-8, the J gene TRBJ1-1, with TRBD1 matching over 7 bases. Per germline, CDR1 SGHTS and CDR2 YDEGEE. J was trimmed by 11 bases and V by 4 bases; bases with no gene match: 11. The length of the CDR3 is 13 residues. The CDR3 region is CASSNLRGRSAFF. For the CDR3, the DNA is TGTGCCAGCAGCAACCTCAGGGGGAGGTCGGCTTTCTTT. Supplemented by reference TRBV5-8 and TRBJ1-1, the full variable domain reads EAGVTQSPTHLIKTRGQQATLRCSPISGHTSVYWYQQALGLGLQFLLWYDEGEERNRGNFPPRFSGRQFPNYSSELNVNALELEDSALYLCASSNLRGRSAFFGQGTRLTVV.

The chain recombines TRBV19 with TRBJ1-1; weak D call: TRBD1 (6 bases). Germline V gives CDR1 LNHDA, CDR2 SQIVND (reference sequence). V lost 1 base and J lost 1, with 13 bases in between. The CDR3 is 16 residues long. Here the CDR3 reads CASSIGTAFGNTEAFF. CDR3 in DNA: TGTGCCAGTAGTATAGGGACAGCCTTCGGGAACACTGAAGCTTTCTTT.

The gene calls are TRBV5-4 and TRBJ2-1; D might be TRBD2 (6 bases). Germline loops: CDR1 SGHNT, CDR2 YYREEE (reference sequence). The CDR3 length is 14 residues. The germline V and J ends were trimmed by 2 bases and 1 base, with 7 bases remaining between them. CDR3 DNA sequence: TGTGCCAGCAGCTTTGGGACTTCCTACAATGAGCAGTTCTTC. This gives the protein CASSFGTSYNEQFF.

A single count supports this clone. The chain joins TRBV7-9 to TRBJ2-3; TRBD2 matches 11 bases. The trim removed 5 bases at V and 2 bases at J, leaving 15 bases unmatched. CDR1 and CDR2 from the germline V gene are SEHNR and FQNEAQ (reference sequence). This CDR3 comprises 19 residues. This CDR3 is CASSARGLAGRALTDTQYF. The CDR3 nucleotides are TGTGCCAGCAGCGCCCGAGGACTAGCGGGCCGCGCCCTCACAGATACGCAGTATTTT.

This clone was counted a single time. The chain uses TRBV28 and TRBJ1-1, with a tentative D call TRBD1 (6 bases). Germline CDR1 is MDHEN and CDR2 is SYDVKM. Trimming took 1 base from V and 1 from J, leaving 19 bases between them. The CDR3 loop spans 18 amino acids. The CDR3 DNA reads TGTGCCAGCAGTTTATCTCGTCGACAGGCCCCCCGGAACACTGAAGCTTTCTTT. Protein sequence: CASSLSRRQAPRNTEAFF. Combining the CDR3 with reference TRBV28 and TRBJ1-1 gives the whole variable domain DVKVTQSSRYLVKRTGEKVFLECVQDMDHENMFWYRQDPGLGLRLIYFSYDVKMKEKGDIPEGYSVSREKKERFSLILESASTNQTSMYLCASSLSRRQAPRNTEAFFGQGTRLTVV.

This clone was counted a few times. The chain joins TRBV6-5 to TRBJ1-2; 7 positions match TRBD1. The CDR3 spans 14 residues. Germline values: CDR1 MNHEY, CDR2 SVGAGI. Trimming removed 1 base from V and 4 bases from J; junction bases left unmatched: 3. CDR3 nucleotides: TGTGCCAGCAGTTACTTAACAGGGGTCTATGGCTACACCTTC. This encodes CASSYLTGVYGYTF.

The rearrangement joins TRBV18 to TRBJ2-7, with D unclear. In germline, CDR1 is KGHSH, CDR2 LQKENI. Trimming stripped 3 bases from V and 2 bases from J, with 5 bases between. The CDR3 sequence is 12 residues long. CDR3 amino acids: CASSPLPYEQYF. CDR3 nucleotide sequence: TGTGCCAGCTCACCCCTACCCTACGAGCAGTACTTC.

The sample holds one count of this clone. The chain is built from TRBV5-1 and TRBJ2-7; the match to TRBD2 covers 8 bases. Germline V CDR1 and CDR2: SGHRS, YFSETQ. This CDR3 is 14 amino acids long. V trimming: 0 bases; J trimming: 3 bases; junction bases outside the gene matches: 2. The chain's CDR3 is CASSLAGTSYEQYF. Here the CDR3 DNA reads TGCGCCAGCAGCTTGGCCGGGACTAGCTACGAGCAGTACTTC.

The chain is built from TRBV27 and TRBJ2-7; D ambiguous. The CDR3 has 12 residues. The germline V gene encodes CDR1 MNHEY and CDR2 SMNVEV (reference sequence). Between the trimmed V and J ends, which lost 6 bases and 6 bases, there was a span of 12 bases. CDR3 sequence: CASRPGYGEQYF. The CDR3 DNA follows: TGTGCCAGCAGGCCCGGGTACGGCGAGCAGTACTTC.

V is TRBV5-5 and J is TRBJ1-1; 9 bases align to TRBD1. Looked up from germline, CDR1 is SGHKS and CDR2 is YYEKEE (reference sequence). The length of the CDR3 is 18 residues. The V segment lost 0 bases and the J segment 1 base; nucleotides outside the gene matches: 10. The CDR3 here is CASSLGGQGFFKNTEAFF. The CDR3 DNA is TGTGCCAGCAGCTTGGGGGGACAGGGATTCTTTAAGAACACTGAAGCTTTCTTT.

This clone has only one observation. CDR3 loop: CATSRPGLTNNEQFF. CDR3 nucleotide sequence: TGTGCCACCAGCAGACCGGGACTAACGAACAATGAGCAGTTCTTC. The chain uses TRBV15 and TRBJ2-1; 7 bases align to TRBD2. Losses at the gene ends were 2 bases for V and 5 bases for J; bases not matched to a gene: 6. Germline CDR1 LNHNV, CDR2 YYDKDF (reference sequence). This CDR3 is 15 amino acids long.

The chain links TRBV6-6 to TRBJ2-2, with D tentatively TRBD1 (5 bases). Germline CDR1 reads MNHNY; CDR2 reads SVGAGI (reference sequence). V lost 2 bases and J 5 bases, leaving 9 bases between the germline ends. The CDR3 totals 14 residues. The CDR3 DNA is TGTGCCAGCAGTTACGCCAGGGAAACCGGGGAGCTGTTTTTT. It codes for CASSYARETGELFF.

The chain combines TRBV5-4 with TRBJ2-7, with 9 bases aligning to TRBD1. Losses at the gene ends were 4 bases for V and 7 bases for J; bases not matched to a gene: 6. CDR3 length: 13 residues. CDR1 and CDR2 (germline): SGHNT, YYREEE (reference sequence). CDR3 sequence reads: CASSADRGLEQYF. The CDR3 DNA is TGTGCCAGCAGCGCGGACAGGGGTTTAGAGCAGTACTTC. The full variable domain, its missing parts supplied by reference TRBV5-4 and TRBJ2-7, is ETGVTQSPTHLIKTRGQQVTLRCSSQSGHNTVSWYQQALGQGPQFIFQYYREEENGRGNFPPRFSGLQFPNYSSELNVNALELDDSALYLCASSADRGLEQYFGPGTRLTVT.

The V call is TRBV18, the J call TRBJ2-6; D is unresolved. CDR3 size: 17 residues. Per germline, CDR1 KGHSH and CDR2 LQKENI. The germline V and J ends were trimmed by 10 bases and 0 bases, with 19 bases remaining between them. CDR3 coding DNA: TGTGCCACCCACTGGGTCAGGCTCAGCTCTGGGGCCAACGTCCTGACTTTC. This translates into CATHWVRLSSGANVLTF.

The rearrangement links TRBV4-2 to TRBJ2-5, with 13 nucleotides matching TRBD2. Trimming removed 1 base from V and 3 bases from J; junction bases left unmatched: 2. CDR1 LGHNA and CDR2 YNFKEQ come from the germline V gene. The CDR3 contains 16 residues. This chain's CDR3 is CASSQAGTSGKETQYF. CDR3 coding DNA: TGTGCCAGCAGCCAAGCCGGGACTAGCGGGAAAGAGACCCAGTACTTC.

With respect to this clone: Since no conserved phenylalanine or tryptophan closes the CDR3, a read error is the likely cause. V gene TRBV7-8 combines with J gene TRBJ2-7, with TRBD1 matching 10 bases. The germline CDR1 and CDR2 sequences are SGHVS and FQNEAQ. V shed 0 bases, J shed 2 bases, and the junction held 13 bases outside the gene matches. The CDR3 consists of 19 residues. The chain's CDR3 is CASSLAGTGDYSAPYEQYL. DNA for the CDR3: TGTGCCAGCAGCTTAGCCGGGACAGGGGACTATAGTGCGCCCTACGAGCAGTACCTC.

This CDR3 reads CATSTILAGSASYEQYF. As DNA, the CDR3 is TGTGCCACCAGCACGATTCTAGCGGGCTCGGCGTCCTACGAGCAGTACTTC. The rearrangement uses TRBV15 and TRBJ2-7, with 8 bases fitting TRBD2. The CDR3 totals 17 residues. With V trimmed by 4 bases and J by 1 base, 12 bases remained unmatched. Germline V CDR1 and CDR2: LNHNV, YYDKDF (reference sequence). The entire variable domain, with the rest obtained from reference TRBV15 and TRBJ2-7, is as follows: DAMVIQNPRYQVTQFGKPVTLSCSQTLNHNVMYWYQQKSSQAPKLLFHYYDKDFNNEADTPDNFQSRRPNTSFCFLDIRSPGLGDTAMYLCATSTILAGSASYEQYFGPGTRLTVT.

The rearrangement uses TRBV10-3 and TRBJ1-3; TRBD1 matches at 9 bases. Germline assignment: CDR1 ENHRY and CDR2 SYGVKD. V shed 4 bases, J shed 8 bases, and the junction held 9 bases outside the gene matches. The CDR3 covers 15 residues. The CDR3 sequence: CAISGAGDRAHTIYF. The CDR3 coding sequence is TGTGCCATCAGTGGGGCTGGGGACAGGGCCCACACCATATATTTT.

J is TRBJ2-5 and V is TRBV2; maybe TRBD2 (6 bases). The better agreement between TRBJ2-7 and the DNA end casts doubt on the J call. The CDR3 covers 14 residues. The V gene's germline CDR1 is SNHLY and CDR2 FYNNEI. The CDR3 spells CARSGGRRTYEQYF. The CDR3 region has the DNA TGTGCCAGATCCGGAGGGAGGCGCACCTACGAGCAGTACTTC.

V gene TRBV15 combines with J gene TRBJ2-2; D perhaps matches TRBD2 (6 bases). V lost 3 bases and J lost 1, with 9 bases in between. The CDR3 extends over 15 amino acids. The germline V gene has CDR1 LNHNV and CDR2 YYDKDF (reference sequence). The CDR3 region has the DNA TGTGCCACCAGCAGCCGACTAGGGAACACCGGGGAGCTGTTTTTT. Translated, it gives CATSSRLGNTGELFF.

The CDR3 nucleotides read TGTGCCAGCAATAAGCGGGAGAACACTGAAGCTTTCTTT. Amino acid sequence: CASNKRENTEAFF. This chain uses TRBV2 with TRBJ1-1; D remains ambiguous. Germline-derived CDR1 and CDR2 are SNHLY and FYNNEI. This CDR3 has 13 amino acids. The V and J ends lost 7 bases and 1 base respectively, with 10 bases between them.

The gene calls are TRBV6-5 and TRBJ2-7, with D tentatively TRBD2 (6 bases). CDR3 size: 15 residues. Trimming removed 10 bases from V and 5 bases from J, with 24 bases in between. Germline V gene data show CDR1 as MNHEY and CDR2 as SVGAGI. CDR3 sequence: CATSVSGSWGNEQYF. The CDR3, as DNA: TGTGCCACCTCGGTATCCGGGAGCTGGGGTAACGAGCAGTACTTC.

The sample holds one count of this clone. V usage is TRBV7-2 and J usage is TRBJ2-7; 11 nucleotides align to TRBD2. After removal of 2 bases from V and 2 bases from J, the junction contained 8 bases not matched to a gene. The CDR3 is 17 residues long. In germline, CDR1 is SGHTA, CDR2 FQGNSA. CDR3 in amino acids: CASSLTRGSGRAYEQYF. CDR3 nucleotides: TGTGCCAGCAGCTTAACCAGGGGTAGCGGGAGGGCCTACGAGCAGTACTTC.

In this sample, this clone turned up once. The CDR3 sequence: CASSEWGLEYF. The CDR3 region has the DNA TGCGCCAGCAGTGAATGGGGACTGGAGTACTTC. The chain links TRBV10-2 to TRBJ2-7, with TRBD2 as a possible D gene (6 bases). Trimming removed 3 bases at V and 11 bases at J, with 11 bases between. The CDR3 extends over 11 amino acids. Looked up from germline, CDR1 is WSHSY and CDR2 is SAAADI.

This chain uses TRBV5-1 with TRBJ2-7; TRBD2 agrees at 7 bases. Germline loops: CDR1 SGHRS, CDR2 YFSETQ. J gave up 0 bases and V 4 bases, and 7 bases lay outside the gene matches. The CDR3 totals 15 residues. CDR3 loop: CASSPTSESSYEQYF. For the CDR3, the DNA is TGCGCCAGCAGCCCCACTAGCGAGAGCTCCTACGAGCAGTACTTC.